These 24 T cell receptor beta chains originate from one sample sequenced in a study of CD8+ T cells in alopecia areata. Documented treatment: oral pan-JAK inhibitor, 5-10 mg twice daily. RNA extraction was followed by reverse transcription into cDNA, which acted as the sequencing template. Data came from immunoSEQ multiplex PCR; TCRdb stores just in-frame clones and leaves some out. Here the sample spans approximately 200,000 clones, approximately 40% being singletons. The specimen was CD4+ T cells sorted from blood, collected between weeks 36 and 40, from a patient treated with tofacitinib. The receptors were sampled from a human donor with alopecia areata.

V gene TRBV7-9 combines with J gene TRBJ2-7; 11 nucleotides match TRBD2. The CDR3 contains 16 residues. V dropped 1 base and J dropped 4; count of bases not matched to a gene: 6. The germline V gene has CDR1 SEHNR and CDR2 FQNEAQ (reference sequence). CDR3 bases: TGTGCCAGCAGCTTAGAAGAGAGGACTAGCGGGTACGAGCAGTACTTC. Residues: CASSLEERTSGYEQYF.

This chain joins TRBV30 and TRBJ2-1; D is unresolved. The CDR3 is 15 amino acids. Germline V CDR1 and CDR2: GTSNPN, SVGIG (reference sequence). Trimming took off 0 bases at V and 0 bases at J, with 9 bases between the two ends. Written as DNA, the CDR3 is TGTGCCTGGAGTGTACCCTCGCCCTCCTACAATGAGCAGTTCTTC. As protein: CAWSVPSPSYNEQFF.

V is TRBV18 and J is TRBJ2-5; D is unresolved. CDR3 length: 13 residues. V gave up 2 bases and J gave up 5 bases, with 9 bases separating them. The germline CDR1 and CDR2 sequences are KGHSH and LQKENI. CDR3 DNA: TGTGCCAGCTCACCAGTAGCCGACGAGACCCAGTACTTC. Translating gives CASSPVADETQYF. The whole variable domain, filled in from reference TRBV18 and TRBJ2-5, reads NAGVMQNPRHLVRRRGQEARLRCSPMKGHSHVYWYRQLPEEGLKFMVYLQKENIIDESGMPKERFSAEFPKEGPSILRIQQVVRGDSAAYFCASSPVADETQYFGPGTRLLVL.

The chain joins TRBV29-1 to TRBJ2-5, with 10 bases that match TRBD1. V lost 1 base and J lost 5; bases outside the gene matches: 10. Germline CDR1 SQVTM, CDR2 ANQGSEA. The CDR3 extends over 16 amino acids. In nucleotides, the CDR3 is TGCAGCGTTGAAGGGGAACCGGGACAGGGGACGGAGACCCAGTACTTC. Encoded protein: CSVEGEPGQGTETQYF.

In its sample, this clone was seen a few times. This chain links TRBV6-5 with TRBJ2-3; D is possibly TRBD1 (5 bases). V dropped 6 bases and J dropped 2 bases, with 12 bases sitting between them. There are 14 residues in the CDR3. From germline, CDR1 is MNHEY and CDR2 SVGAGI. CDR3 amino acids: CASSRRQLTDTQYF. The CDR3 nucleotides read TGTGCCAGCAGCCGACGACAGCTCACAGATACGCAGTATTTT.

V gene TRBV27 combines with J gene TRBJ2-3, with unresolved D. Deletions cut 8 bases from V and 2 bases from J, with 11 bases between. CDR1 is MNHEY and CDR2 is SMNVEV in the germline V gene (reference sequence). The CDR3 covers 13 residues. The CDR3 spells CASRETLTDTQYF. In nucleotides, the CDR3 is TGTGCCAGCCGCGAAACCCTCACAGATACGCAGTATTTT.

For this clone: Germline is not matched at one junction end, which may reflect a read error. The chain employs TRBV25-1 and TRBJ2-7; 12 nucleotides align to TRBD2. Germline CDR1 and CDR2: MGHDK and SYGVNS. This CDR3 comprises 12 residues. CDR3 bases: TGTGCCAGTGCCGGGACTAGCGGGTTCATGTTCTTC. Its protein product is CASAGTSGFMFF.

The chain employs TRBV6-4 and TRBJ2-2; D unclear. CDR3 length equals 11 residues. Germline CDR1 MRHNA, CDR2 SNTAGT. V shed 8 bases and J shed 8 bases, with 9 bases lying between them. CDR3 amino acids: CASATGGELFF. CDR3 nucleotides: TGTGCCAGCGCCACCGGGGGGGAGCTGTTTTTT.

This clone was seen only a few times. The genes are TRBV11-2 and TRBJ1-1; weak D call: TRBD1 (6 bases). The germline V gene has CDR1 SGHAT and CDR2 FQNNGV. V was cut by 1 base and J by 5 bases, with 14 bases left in between. This CDR3 is built from 15 residues. CDR3 sequence (DNA): TGTGCCAGCAGCTTAGGTTCCCGGGGGCGGACTGAAGCTTTCTTT. It specifies CASSLGSRGRTEAFF.

There are a few counts of this clone. V usage is TRBV4-1 and J usage is TRBJ1-1; D unresolved. From germline, CDR1 is MGHRA and CDR2 YSYEKL. CDR3 length equals 14 residues. V shed 2 bases and J shed 0 bases, with 7 bases lying between them. DNA of the CDR3: TGCGCCAGCAGCCAACCAGACGTGAACACTGAAGCTTTCTTT. It yields the protein CASSQPDVNTEAFF.

The chain is built from TRBV30 and TRBJ1-2; 8 bases map to TRBD1. This CDR3 is 14 amino acids long. V gave up 0 bases and J gave up 3 bases; unmatched junction bases: 3. Germline V gene lookup returns CDR1 GTSNPN and CDR2 SVGIG (reference sequence). Written as DNA, the CDR3 is TGTGCCTGGAGTGTACAGGGGGTGTACTATGGCTACACCTTC. This sequence encodes CAWSVQGVYYGYTF. Looking up the rest from reference TRBV30 and TRBJ1-2 gives the full variable domain: SQTIHQWPATLVQPVGSPLSLECTVEGTSNPNLYWYRQAAGRGLQLLFYSVGIGQISSEVPQNLSASRPQDRQFILSSKKLLLSDSGFYLCAWSVQGVYYGYTFGSGTRLTVV.

This clone came up a few times. V gene TRBV4-3 combines with J gene TRBJ2-3; maybe TRBD1 (6 bases). V was trimmed by 1 base and J by 3 bases, leaving 14 bases between them. Germline CDR1 reads LGHNA; CDR2 reads YSLEER. The CDR3 extends over 16 amino acids. CDR3 nucleotide sequence: TGCGCCAGCAGCCAAGGCATAGGGGGAAGAACAGATACGCAGTATTTT. Residues: CASSQGIGGRTDTQYF.

The chain is built from TRBV30 and TRBJ2-7, with 7 bases aligning to TRBD1. J gave up 3 bases and V 0 bases, and 5 bases lay outside the gene matches. CDR3 length: 14 amino acids. Germline V gives CDR1 GTSNPN, CDR2 SVGIG (reference sequence). The CDR3 sequence: CAWSVRNRGYEQYF. The CDR3 DNA reads as TGTGCCTGGAGTGTACGGAACAGGGGCTACGAGCAGTACTTC.

Only a few counts were recorded for this clone. The chain carries TRBV5-4 and TRBJ2-3; no clear D. The CDR3 has 12 residues. Germline CDR1 reads SGHNT; CDR2 reads YYREEE (reference sequence). Trimming stripped 1 base from V and 4 bases from J, with 4 bases between. The CDR3 region is CASSLFPDTQYF. The CDR3 DNA is TGTGCCAGCAGCTTGTTCCCAGATACGCAGTATTTT.

V and J are TRBV5-1 and TRBJ2-1; either TRBD1 or TRBD2 may supply D (5 bases each). V lost 6 bases and J lost 4, with 20 bases in between. Germline CDR1 SGHRS, CDR2 YFSETQ. The CDR3 length is 16 residues. The CDR3 region is CASTNGAGRYYNEQFF. The CDR3, as DNA: TGCGCCAGCACAAACGGGGCGGGCAGATATTACAATGAGCAGTTCTTC.

The V gene is TRBV6-5, the J gene TRBJ2-2; the match to TRBD1 covers 7 bases. V was pared by 6 bases and J by 8 bases, with 9 bases of the junction left unmatched. Germline V gives CDR1 MNHEY, CDR2 SVGAGI. CDR3 size: 14 residues. CDR3 loop: CASSLRQGKGELFF. CDR3 nucleotides: TGTGCCAGCAGCCTCAGACAGGGCAAGGGGGAGCTGTTTTTT.

The gene calls are TRBV19 and TRBJ2-2; D possibly uses TRBD1 or TRBD2 (8 bases each). Germline assignment: CDR1 LNHDA and CDR2 SQIVND (reference sequence). The germline V and J ends were trimmed by 5 bases and 1 base, with 26 bases remaining between them. The CDR3 is 20 residues long. In DNA form, the CDR3 reads TGTGCCAGTAGTGACAGGGGAAGCAAGCGGGGGCCGGGGAACACCGGGGAGCTGTTTTTT. Translated, it gives CASSDRGSKRGPGNTGELFF.

This clone has just a few counts. The chain uses TRBV7-6 and TRBJ2-5; D remains unclear. Germline V gene lookup returns CDR1 SGHVS and CDR2 FNYEAQ. The CDR3 is made up of 12 amino acids. V lost 0 bases to trimming and J lost 5 bases, with 4 bases between them. CDR3 nucleotide sequence: TGTGCCAGCAGCTTAGCGCGGGAGACCCAGTACTTC. Encoded protein: CASSLARETQYF.

V and J are TRBV7-2 and TRBJ2-1; 11 bases match TRBD2. There are 15 residues in the CDR3. Germline CDR1 is SGHTA and CDR2 is FQGNSA. Trimming removed 5 bases from V and 8 bases from J; junction bases left unmatched: 8. In nucleotides, the CDR3 is TGTGCCAGCAGCCCATCTAGCGGGAGGCTCGATGAGCAGTTCTTC. Its translation is CASSPSSGRLDEQFF.

The rearrangement links TRBV9 to TRBJ2-7; D is perhaps TRBD1 (6 bases). The CDR3 loop spans 14 amino acids. CDR1 is SGDLS, CDR2 YYNGEE, per germline. V dropped 3 bases and J dropped 0 bases, with 10 bases sitting between them. The CDR3 loop reads CASSARQASYEQYF. DNA of the CDR3: TGTGCCAGCAGCGCCCGACAGGCCTCCTACGAGCAGTACTTC. Full variable domain (rest looked up from reference TRBV9 and TRBJ2-7): DSGVTQTPKHLITATGQRVTLRCSPRSGDLSVYWYQQSLDQGLQFLIQYYNGEERAKGNILERFSAQQFPDLHSELNLSSLELGDSALYFCASSARQASYEQYFGPGTRLTVT.

This clone was seen a handful of times. V and J are TRBV28 and TRBJ2-7; D remains unclear. CDR3 length equals 15 residues. Trimming took 10 bases from V and 3 from J, leaving 22 bases between them. Germline CDR1 reads MDHEN; CDR2 reads SYDVKM. Here the CDR3 DNA reads TGTGCCACCACCGAGTACGGCGGAAAGAGCTACGAGCAGTACTTC. Encoded protein: CATTEYGGKSYEQYF.

The chain carries TRBV29-1 and TRBJ1-4; 10 bases are a match to TRBD1. CDR1 is SQVTM and CDR2 is ANQGSEA in the germline V gene. The ends lost 3 bases at V and 2 bases at J; junction bases unmatched: 6. This CDR3 comprises 16 residues. DNA of the CDR3: TGCAGCGTTGATCCCGGACAGGGGGGCACTAATGAAAAACTGTTTTTT. Its translation is CSVDPGQGGTNEKLFF.

V usage is TRBV19 and J usage is TRBJ1-2; D remains ambiguous. Germline assignment: CDR1 LNHDA and CDR2 SQIVND (reference sequence). The CDR3 has 13 amino acids. V was shortened by 3 bases and J by 7 bases, with 12 bases between the two germline ends. CDR3 loop: CASSILPASGYTF. CDR3 coding DNA: TGTGCCAGTAGTATTCTTCCGGCTTCTGGCTACACCTTC.

V and J are TRBV7-2 and TRBJ2-7; D is ambiguous. The V end lost 7 bases, the J end lost 0 bases, and 13 bases lay between the germline ends. Germline CDR1 and CDR2: SGHTA and FQGNSA. CDR3 size: 14 residues. The DNA for the CDR3 is TGTGCCAGCACCCTCGGGCCCAGCTCCTACGAGCAGTACTTC. Its translation is CASTLGPSSYEQYF.